This T cell receptor beta chain is drawn from a study of CD8 T cells in ankylosing spondylitis. Study-wide results and caveats: Several of the motif variants were reported before in synovial fluid and blood from reactive arthritis. The study looked at matched synovial fluid samples from ankylosing spondylitis patients. Disease-linked clones were reported to be significantly enriched there. Disease-associated clonotypes exhibited CD8+ identity and were relatively infrequent in peripheral blood.

Per germline, CDR1 SSHAT and CDR2 FNYEAQ (reference sequence). This CDR3 has 13 amino acids. About this clonotype: Its antigen is still unknown. Compared with germline, one end of the junction differs, possibly owing to a read error.

Libraries of TCR beta came from quantitative 5'-RACE with molecular barcodes. TCRdb re-analysed the 5' RACE reads in MiXCR, keeping a single row per CDR3 protein. Of 150,000 to 200,000 distinct CDR3 sequences listed, roughly 34% are singletons. The sequenced sample consisted of synovial fluid, either unsorted or a sorted T cell fraction (not recorded which). This chain connects TRBV7-7 to TRBJ2-3, with a weak D call TRBD2 (5 bases). The clonotype was recovered from a male donor with ankylosing spondylitis. In nucleotides, the CDR3 is TGTGCTAGCAGCTCTAACCGGGGAGATACGCAGTATTTT. Protein: CASSSNRGDTQYF.